A single sample gave rise to the 32 T cell receptor beta chains below, sequenced in a study of shared clonotypes between healthy human individuals. The data were produced by immunoSEQ multiplex PCR, yet TCRdb's version contains in-frame clones alone and is incomplete. This table has approximately 1.5 million clones, less than 99% appearing once. The specimen sequenced was naive CD4+ T cells sorted from blood. Subset of the sample: CD45RA+ positively selected. The source is a man aged 30 to 39 in good health.

V usage is TRBV29-1 and J usage is TRBJ1-2; D is undetermined. The CDR3 totals 11 residues. V gave up 7 bases and J gave up 3 bases, with 9 bases separating them. In germline, CDR1 is SQVTM, CDR2 ANQGSEA. The CDR3 DNA sequence: TGCAGCGGGATTGGAGACTATGGCTACACCTTC. This gives the protein CSGIGDYGYTF.

This clone occurred a few times. This chain connects TRBV5-1 to TRBJ2-7; TRBD1 is a possible D gene (6 bases). Looked up from germline, CDR1 is SGHRS and CDR2 is YFSETQ. V lost 0 bases and J lost 6, with 10 bases in between. CDR3 length: 13 amino acids. Here the CDR3 DNA reads TGCGCCAGCAGCTTGGTCAGGGGCGGCGAGCAGTACTTC. Amino acids: CASSLVRGGEQYF.

The chain couples TRBV4-3 to TRBJ2-7, with unresolved D. CDR1 and CDR2 (germline): LGHNA, YSLEER. Between the trimmed V and J ends, which lost 0 bases and 3 bases, there was a span of 12 bases. There are 15 residues in the CDR3. DNA of the CDR3: TGCGCCAGCAGCCAAGAGATCGACCTACTCTACGAGCAGTACTTC. Translation gives CASSQEIDLLYEQYF.

This clone was picked up one time. This chain joins TRBV5-1 and TRBJ1-1, with D unclear. Trimming pared 0 bases from V and 0 bases from J, leaving 12 bases between. CDR3 length: 16 amino acids. Per the germline V gene, CDR1 is SGHRS and CDR2 is YFSETQ. CDR3 coding DNA: TGCGCCAGCAGCTTGGGGGCGGCTAGTGTGAACACTGAAGCTTTCTTT. It translates to CASSLGAASVNTEAFF. The full variable domain, its missing parts supplied by reference TRBV5-1 and TRBJ1-1, is KAGVTQTPRYLIKTRGQQVTLSCSPISGHRSVSWYQQTPGQGLQFLFEYFSETQRNKGNFPGRFSGRQFSNSRSEMNVSTLELGDSALYLCASSLGAASVNTEAFFGQGTRLTVV.

The chain is built from TRBV5-1 and TRBJ2-1; TRBD1 matches 8 bases. The germline gives CDR1 SGHRS, CDR2 YFSETQ. The V and J ends lost 5 bases and 0 bases, in that order; junction bases with no gene match: 4. CDR3 length equals 15 residues. CDR3 nucleotide sequence: TGCGCCAGCAGATTAACAGGGGGCTCCTACAATGAGCAGTTCTTC. Residues: CASRLTGGSYNEQFF.

A single count supports this clone. V is TRBV30 and J is TRBJ2-1; 7 bases match TRBD2. Germline lookup yields CDR1 GTSNPN and CDR2 SVGIG (reference sequence). The CDR3 contains 15 residues. The J segment lost 4 bases and the V segment lost 2 bases, leaving 8 bases of the junction unmatched. In DNA, the CDR3 is TGTGCCTGGAGTTTGAGCGGGAAGCGTTACAATGAGCAGTTCTTC. It is translated as CAWSLSGKRYNEQFF.

V and J are TRBV9 and TRBJ1-1; no firm D call. The V gene lost 0 bases and the J gene lost 1 base, with 16 bases spanning the gap. There are 17 residues in the CDR3. The germline CDR1 and CDR2 sequences are SGDLS and YYNGEE. The CDR3 DNA sequence: TGTGCCAGCAGCGTAGACCCGACCGTAAAGGGGAACACTGAAGCTTTCTTT. Its protein is CASSVDPTVKGNTEAFF.

This sequence joins TRBV6-1 and TRBJ1-1, with D possibly being TRBD1 (6 bases). CDR3 length: 14 amino acids. CDR1 MNHNS and CDR2 SASEGT come from the germline V gene. Trimming took off 2 bases at V and 3 bases at J, with 10 bases between the two ends. CDR3 nucleotide sequence: TGTGCCAGCAGTGAAAAGGGGGAAGACACTGAAGCTTTCTTT. This codes for CASSEKGEDTEAFF.

Here the CDR3 reads CASNINSGNTIYF. CDR3 DNA sequence: TGTGCCAGCAATATAAACTCTGGAAACACCATATATTTT. This chain uses TRBV6-6 with TRBJ1-3; unclear D gene. Germline lookup yields CDR1 MNHNY and CDR2 SVGAGI (reference sequence). V lost 7 bases and J lost 0, with 7 bases in between. The CDR3 extends over 13 amino acids.

The chain joins TRBV5-1 to TRBJ2-1, with a tentative D call TRBD2 (6 bases). The CDR3 length is 14 residues. Germline V gene lookup returns CDR1 SGHRS and CDR2 YFSETQ. The ends were cut back, 1 base at V and 6 bases at J, with 11 bases in the middle. The CDR3 DNA sequence: TGCGCCAGCAGCTTGACGGGACTCTTCAATGAGCAGTTCTTC. Translating it yields CASSLTGLFNEQFF. Together with reference TRBV5-1 and TRBJ2-1, the CDR3 gives the full variable domain: KAGVTQTPRYLIKTRGQQVTLSCSPISGHRSVSWYQQTPGQGLQFLFEYFSETQRNKGNFPGRFSGRQFSNSRSEMNVSTLELGDSALYLCASSLTGLFNEQFFGPGTRLTVL.

With regard to this clone: Compared with germline, one end of the junction differs, possibly owing to a read error. The chain is built from TRBV5-4 and TRBJ2-7; D may correspond to TRBD1 or TRBD2 (5 bases each). The CDR3 covers 12 residues. In germline, CDR1 is SGHNT, CDR2 YYREEE (reference sequence). The CDR3 sequence is CASSSGTEQNFF. The CDR3, as DNA: TGTGCCAGCAGCTCGGGGACCGAACAAAACTTTTTC.

This chain joins TRBV2 and TRBJ1-2, with D unresolved. The CDR3 sequence is 14 residues long. V was trimmed by 5 bases and J by 3 bases, leaving 13 bases between them. CDR1 SNHLY and CDR2 FYNNEI come from the germline V gene. For the CDR3, the DNA is TGTGCCAGCAGTCAGACATCATCGTACTATGGCTACACCTTC. Its protein is CASSQTSSYYGYTF.

The chain is built from TRBV18 and TRBJ2-1; 12 nucleotides match TRBD2. Germline loops: CDR1 KGHSH, CDR2 LQKENI. V lost 3 bases, J lost 8 bases, and 8 bases stayed unmatched. This CDR3 is 16 amino acids long. The CDR3 DNA is TGTGCCAGCTCACCGACGACTAGCGGGAGTGGGGATGAGCAGTTCTTC. The encoded protein is CASSPTTSGSGDEQFF. Complete variable domain (other parts from reference TRBV18 and TRBJ2-1): NAGVMQNPRHLVRRRGQEARLRCSPMKGHSHVYWYRQLPEEGLKFMVYLQKENIIDESGMPKERFSAEFPKEGPSILRIQQVVRGDSAAYFCASSPTTSGSGDEQFFGPGTRLTVL.

The chain carries TRBV10-1 and TRBJ1-2; unclear D gene. The V end lost 0 bases, the J end lost 5 bases, and 7 bases lay between the germline ends. The CDR3 length is 13 residues. In germline, CDR1 is WNHNN, CDR2 SYGVQD (reference sequence). CDR3: CASSESKGYGYTF. In DNA, the CDR3 is TGCGCCAGCAGTGAGTCTAAGGGTTATGGCTACACCTTC.

CDR3 bases: TGTGCCAGCAGCCTAACCTCGGACAGGCCCCCAGACGAGCAGTACTTC. Encoded protein: CASSLTSDRPPDEQYF. V usage is TRBV7-2 and J usage is TRBJ2-7; 7 nucleotides line up with TRBD1. The germline gives CDR1 SGHTA, CDR2 FQGNSA. This CDR3 comprises 16 residues. The V segment lost 5 bases and the J segment 5 bases; nucleotides outside the gene matches: 15.

The CDR3 region is CATSRETGTGGYEQYF. CDR3 in DNA: TGTGCCACCAGCAGGGAAACCGGGACAGGGGGCTACGAGCAGTACTTC. The rearrangement uses TRBV15 and TRBJ2-7; 11 bases match TRBD1. This CDR3 has 16 residues. With V trimmed by 3 bases and J by 3 bases, 7 bases remained unmatched. Germline V lookup: CDR1 LNHNV, CDR2 YYDKDF (reference sequence).

The chain joins TRBV10-2 to TRBJ2-3, with 14 bases that match TRBD2. This CDR3 is 18 amino acids long. Per the germline V gene, CDR1 is WSHSY and CDR2 is SAAADI. V shed 2 bases and J 5 bases; nucleotides not matched to a gene: 9. This CDR3 reads CASSETPGLAGALDTQYF. In DNA form, the CDR3 reads TGCGCCAGCAGTGAGACCCCGGGACTAGCGGGAGCTCTAGATACGCAGTATTTT.

This chain joins TRBV9 and TRBJ1-2; D is perhaps TRBD1 (5 bases). Germline V CDR1 and CDR2: SGDLS, YYNGEE. This CDR3 region has 11 residues. The V and J ends lost 0 bases and 11 bases respectively, with 8 bases between them. CDR3 amino acids: CASSVGGSYTF. The CDR3 DNA is TGTGCCAGCAGCGTAGGGGGCAGTTACACCTTC.

V is TRBV4-1 and J is TRBJ1-5, with D possibly being TRBD1 (5 bases). Germline-derived CDR1 and CDR2 are MGHRA and YSYEKL. This CDR3 is built from 15 residues. V shed 0 bases and J shed 3 bases, with 9 bases lying between them. The CDR3 region has the DNA TGCGCCAGCAGCCAAGATCCGGGACCCAATCAGCCCCAGCATTTT. Translated: CASSQDPGPNQPQHF.

Only one count was recorded for this clone. The identical CDR3 is also encoded by other nucleotide sequences in the sample. The J gene is TRBJ2-3, the V gene TRBV15, with D uncertain. Germline V gives CDR1 LNHNV, CDR2 YYDKDF (reference sequence). The germline V and J ends were trimmed by 0 bases and 4 bases, with 5 bases remaining between them. The CDR3 is 13 amino acids. The DNA of the CDR3 is TGTGCCACCAGCAGAGATCTGGCAGATACGCAGTATTTT. Translation gives CATSRDLADTQYF.

V is TRBV27 and J is TRBJ2-6; maybe TRBD1 (5 bases). In germline, CDR1 is MNHEY, CDR2 SMNVEV (reference sequence). This CDR3 comprises 16 residues. Between the trimmed V and J ends, which lost 2 bases and 0 bases, there was a span of 8 bases. CDR3 nucleotide sequence: TGTGCCAGCAGTTTAAAGGGGTCCTCTGGGGCCAACGTCCTGACTTTC. Encoded protein: CASSLKGSSGANVLTF.

This chain uses TRBV27 with TRBJ1-1; D remains ambiguous. Trimming cost V 3 bases and J 4 bases, with 9 bases left between them. Germline assignment: CDR1 MNHEY and CDR2 SMNVEV (reference sequence). The CDR3 has 13 amino acids. CDR3 sequence reads: CASSFFERTEAFF. The CDR3 nucleotides read TGTGCCAGCAGTTTCTTCGAACGCACTGAAGCTTTCTTT.

This chain connects TRBV7-9 to TRBJ1-4, with 9 bases lining up with TRBD1. The CDR3 has 15 amino acids. V was clipped by 5 bases and J by 8 bases; unmatched bases: 9. From germline, CDR1 is SEHNR and CDR2 FQNEAQ (reference sequence). Written as DNA, the CDR3 is TGTGCCAGCAGCCTAGGACAGGGGAAGGAGGAAAAACTGTTTTTT. Its translation: CASSLGQGKEEKLFF.

The chain has TRBV11-2 and TRBJ2-5, with 11 bases fitting TRBD2. In germline, CDR1 is SGHAT, CDR2 FQNNGV. The V and J ends lost 4 bases and 4 bases, in that order; junction bases with no gene match: 14. The CDR3 contains 18 residues. The CDR3 sequence: CASSSNPQLAGAPETQYF. CDR3 nucleotides: TGTGCCAGCAGCTCCAACCCCCAACTAGCGGGAGCGCCAGAGACCCAGTACTTC.

V usage is TRBV5-4 and J usage is TRBJ1-1, with D perhaps TRBD1 (6 bases). CDR1 is SGHNT and CDR2 is YYREEE in the germline V gene (reference sequence). V lost 4 bases and J 3 bases, leaving 16 bases between the germline ends. The length of the CDR3 is 15 residues. This CDR3 is CASSRWQGRDTEAFF. The CDR3 DNA follows: TGTGCCAGCAGCCGTTGGCAGGGGCGGGACACTGAAGCTTTCTTT.

The rearrangement joins TRBV5-1 to TRBJ2-5; 7 bases fit TRBD2. Germline V CDR1 and CDR2: SGHRS, YFSETQ. Germline trimming cut 3 bases from V and 2 bases from J; bases unmatched to any gene: 10. The CDR3 contains 16 residues. The CDR3 DNA reads as TGCGCCAGCAGCTCCGCCCTAGCGGAAGGACAAGAGACCCAGTACTTC. Its protein is CASSSALAEGQETQYF.

The chain links TRBV7-2 to TRBJ2-1, with 7 bases matching TRBD2. The CDR3 contains 16 residues. From germline, CDR1 is SGHTA and CDR2 FQGNSA. The J segment lost 8 bases and the V segment lost 2 bases, leaving 12 bases of the junction unmatched. The DNA of the CDR3 is TGTGCCAGCAGCTTAAGTCCAGGGAGGGGTTACCATGAGCAGTTCTTC. Translating gives CASSLSPGRGYHEQFF.

V usage is TRBV29-1 and J usage is TRBJ2-7; TRBD2 agrees at 11 bases. J was trimmed by 3 bases and V by 8 bases; bases with no gene match: 9. Per germline, CDR1 SQVTM and CDR2 ANQGSEA. The CDR3 totals 14 residues. This CDR3 is CSCTSGSIFYEQYF. CDR3 sequence (DNA): TGCAGCTGTACTAGCGGGAGCATTTTCTACGAGCAGTACTTC.

The J gene is TRBJ2-7, the V gene TRBV7-3; TRBD1 might be the D (5 bases). The germline CDR1 and CDR2 sequences are SGHTA and FQGTGA. CDR3 length equals 14 residues. The V end lost 1 base, the J end lost 2 bases, and 9 bases lay between the germline ends. The CDR3 DNA is TGTGCCAGCAGCTTAAGCAGGGCCCCCTACGAGCAGTACTTC. Translated: CASSLSRAPYEQYF.

This chain connects TRBV11-2 to TRBJ2-5; D uncertain. The DNA end is a closer match to TRBJ2-7, so the J assignment may be wrong. The germline CDR1 and CDR2 sequences are SGHAT and FQNNGV. The CDR3 runs 12 residues. The CDR3 sequence is CASSLADYEQYF. DNA of the CDR3: TGTGCCAGCAGCTTGGCGGACTACGAGCAGTACTTC.

As for this clone: This same CDR3 is encoded by further DNA sequences in the sample. The chain is built from TRBV5-1 and TRBJ2-5; no reliable D call. Germline V lookup: CDR1 SGHRS, CDR2 YFSETQ. The CDR3 length is 13 residues. Trimming removed 0 bases at V and 1 base at J, with 4 bases between. CDR3 DNA sequence: TGCGCCAGCAGCTTGGGAACCCAAGAGACCCAGTACTTC. Translated, it gives CASSLGTQETQYF.

CDR3 sequence (DNA): TGCGCCAGCAGCTTGGGGCCGGAGTACGAGCAGTACTTC. This sequence encodes CASSLGPEYEQYF. The chain has TRBV5-1 and TRBJ2-7; no firm D call. The V end was cut by 0 bases, the J end by 4 bases, with 8 bases between. The CDR3 extends over 13 amino acids. Germline V gives CDR1 SGHRS, CDR2 YFSETQ.